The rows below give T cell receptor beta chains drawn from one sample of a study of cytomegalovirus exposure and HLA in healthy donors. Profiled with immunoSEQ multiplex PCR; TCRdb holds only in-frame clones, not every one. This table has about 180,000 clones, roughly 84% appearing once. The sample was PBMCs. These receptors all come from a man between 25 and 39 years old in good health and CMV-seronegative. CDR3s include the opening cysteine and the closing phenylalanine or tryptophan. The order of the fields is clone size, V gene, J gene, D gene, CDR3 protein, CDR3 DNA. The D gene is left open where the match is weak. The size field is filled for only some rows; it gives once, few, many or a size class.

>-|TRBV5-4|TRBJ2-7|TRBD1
CASSGQGYYEQYF
TGTGCCAGCAGCGGACAGGGATACTACGAGCAGTACTTC
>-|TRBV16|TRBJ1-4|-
CASSQGVGENEKLFF
TGTGCCAGCAGCCAAGGGGTCGGGGAAAATGAAAAACTGTTTTTT
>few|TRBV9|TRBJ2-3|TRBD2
CASSVSGGTDTQYF
TGTGCCAGCAGCGTAAGCGGGGGTACAGATACGCAGTATTTT
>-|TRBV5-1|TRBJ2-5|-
CASSLAPGVETQYF
TGCGCCAGCAGCTTGGCCCCAGGGGTCGAGACCCAGTACTTC
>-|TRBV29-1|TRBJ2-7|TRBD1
CSTSDRGVSYEQYF
TGCAGCACCTCAGACAGGGGTGTATCCTACGAGCAGTACTTC
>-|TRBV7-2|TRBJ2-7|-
CASSFTYEQYF
TGTGCCAGCAGCTTCACCTACGAGCAGTACTTC
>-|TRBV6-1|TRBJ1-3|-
CASSEFGRHLRSGNTIYF
TGTGCCAGCAGTGAATTTGGTCGACACTTGCGCTCTGGAAACACCATATATTTT
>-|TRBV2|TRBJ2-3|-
CASSRQRTDTQYF
TGTGCCAGCAGCCGACAGCGAACAGATACGCAGTATTTT
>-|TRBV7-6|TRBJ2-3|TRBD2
CASSLGLAGVKSTDTQYF
TGTGCCAGCAGCTTAGGACTAGCCGGTGTTAAAAGCACAGATACGCAGTATTTT
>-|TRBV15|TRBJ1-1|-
CATSKRGGGTEAFF
TGTGCCACCAGCAAACGCGGGGGGGGGACTGAAGCTTTCTTT
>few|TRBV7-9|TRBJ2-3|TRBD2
CASSQRSGRASPDTQYF
TGTGCCAGCAGCCAAAGAAGCGGGAGGGCCTCCCCAGATACGCAGTATTTT
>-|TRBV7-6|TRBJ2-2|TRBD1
CASSLAVRGRTGELFF
TGTGCCAGCAGCTTAGCGGTCAGGGGGCGAACCGGGGAGCTGTTTTTT
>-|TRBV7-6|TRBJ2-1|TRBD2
CASSSVGGADSYNEQFF
TGTGCCAGCAGCTCCGTCGGGGGGGCGGACTCCTACAATGAGCAGTTCTTC
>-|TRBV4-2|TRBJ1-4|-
CASSQATTISTNEKLFF
TGTGCCAGCAGCCAGGCAACTACTATCTCAACTAATGAAAAACTGTTTTTT
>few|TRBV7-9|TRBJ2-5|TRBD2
CASSLGLADQETQYF
TGTGCCAGCAGCCTGGGACTAGCGGACCAAGAGACCCAGTACTTC
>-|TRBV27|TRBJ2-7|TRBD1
CASSNGQGEQYF
TGTGCCAGCAGCAACGGACAGGGCGAGCAGTACTTC
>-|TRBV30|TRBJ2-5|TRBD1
CAWSFNRGSGAQYF
TGTGCCTGGAGTTTCAACAGGGGATCCGGGGCCCAGTACTTC